This TCR beta chain originates from a study of OX40 agonist ivuxolimab in advanced cancers. Overall study context: Partial responses occurred in Three dose-escalation patients, one with hepatocellular carcinoma and two with cutaneous melanoma. General study points: Mean expanded clone counts were higher in CD8+ than CD4+ T cells.

TCRdb keeps only in-frame clones here, not all; method: immunoSEQ multiplex PCR. The data contain tens of thousands of clones, 92% of them singletons. The germline V gene encodes CDR1 MGHDK and CDR2 SYGVNS. V lost 4 bases, J lost 3 bases, and 10 bases stayed unmatched. CDR3 size: 16 residues. In the case of this clone: The antigen remains undetermined.

The starting material was CD4+ or CD8+ T cells sorted from blood, obtained in a trial of the OX40 agonist ivuxolimab. This sequence was found in an adult with an advanced solid tumor such as melanoma, head and neck, liver or kidney cancer. J is TRBJ1-2 and V is TRBV25-1, with 8 bases fitting TRBD1. The CDR3 sequence is CASSGEMGQAYYGYTF. The CDR3 bases are TGTGCCAGCAGTGGCGAAATGGGACAGGCTTACTATGGCTACACCTTC.